This T cell receptor beta chain was recorded in a study of blood T cell repertoires in COVID-19. Study as a whole: T cells, B-cell-depleted T cells, or PBMCs supplied cDNA or gDNA.

Here immunoSEQ multiplex PCR was the method, and the copy in TCRdb shows in-frame clones only, minus some. The data contain around 99,000 clones, roughly 78% of them seen just once; the ten biggest clones take up roughly 18%. Trimming took 6 bases from V and 0 from J; bases not matched to a gene: 8. Germline V gene sequence: CDR1 ENHRY, CDR2 SYGVKD. This CDR3 is 16 amino acids long. The chain employs TRBV10-3 and TRBJ1-3, with 7 bases identical to TRBD1. The sequence was collected from a woman of 80 years or more with active or convalescent COVID-19. The sample comprised peripheral blood. CDR3 in amino acids: CAIREPRDSSGNTIYF. The CDR3 region has the DNA TGTGCCATCAGAGAACCCAGGGACAGCTCTGGAAACACCATATATTTT.